The 14 T cell receptor beta chains in this list originate from one sample, sequenced in a study of T cell repertoires in cytomegalovirus infection. Via MiXCR, TCRdb re-called the reads, giving one row per CDR3 protein. Among some 680,000 distinct CDR3 sequences listed, 35% to 40% were seen once. The sample taken for sequencing was PBMCs. The receptors come from a human donor in good health (CMV status not recorded). Some clones in this sample may be carry-over from other donors' samples.

The CDR3 DNA reads TGCGCCAGCAGCTTGACAGCGGGAGGGCGTGAGCAGTTCTTC. This codes for CASSLTAGGREQFF. The chain is built from TRBV5-1 and TRBJ2-1; 10 nucleotides line up with TRBD2. This CDR3 is 14 amino acids long. J was trimmed by 9 bases and V by 1 base; bases with no gene match: 4. Germline assignment: CDR1 SGHRS and CDR2 YFSETQ.

This clonotype has a handful of counts. This chain uses TRBV27 with TRBJ2-1, with 14 bases identical to TRBD2. The CDR3 covers 17 residues. After removal of 5 bases from V and 5 bases from J, the junction contained 8 bases not matched to a gene. The germline gives CDR1 MNHEY, CDR2 SMNVEV (reference sequence). CDR3: CASSPRLAGGLDNEQFF. The CDR3 DNA reads TGTGCCAGCAGTCCCCGACTAGCGGGAGGGCTGGACAATGAGCAGTTCTTC.

The gene calls are TRBV20-1 and TRBJ1-1; 10 bases are shared with TRBD1. Germline V gene data show CDR1 as DFQATT and CDR2 as SNEGSKA (reference sequence). CDR3 size: 14 residues. V shed 1 base and J 4 bases; nucleotides not matched to a gene: 3. CDR3 DNA sequence: TGCAGTGCTAGAGGACAGGGGGCCTTCACTGAAGCTTTCTTT. Its translation: CSARGQGAFTEAFF.

This clonotype showed up just a few times. The chain links TRBV6-5 to TRBJ2-7; a weak D match, TRBD1 (6 bases). Germline assignment: CDR1 MNHEY and CDR2 SVGAGI. Trimming took 5 bases from V and 1 from J, leaving 12 bases between them. This CDR3 comprises 14 residues. In nucleotides, the CDR3 is TGTGCCAGCAGTACCCGGGACACTTCCTACGAGCAGTACTTC. Translated: CASSTRDTSYEQYF.

This clonotype showed up many times. The chain joins TRBV7-6 to TRBJ2-1; the match to TRBD1 covers 7 bases. V lost 3 bases to trimming and J lost 4 bases; unmatched junction nucleotides: 9. The CDR3 totals 16 residues. CDR1 and CDR2 (germline): SGHVS, FNYEAQ. CDR3 residues: CASSFQGVPLYNEQFF. Here the CDR3 DNA reads TGTGCCAGCAGCTTCCAGGGGGTTCCGTTATACAATGAGCAGTTCTTC. The variable domain in full, completed from reference TRBV7-6 and TRBJ2-1, reads GAGVSQSPRYKVTKRGQDVALRCDPISGHVSLYWYRQALGQGPEFLTYFNYEAQQDKSGLPNDRFSAERPEGSISTLTIQRTEQRDSAMYRCASSFQGVPLYNEQFFGPGTRLTVL.

This clonotype has just a few counts. V gene TRBV7-8 combines with J gene TRBJ2-5; D remains unclear. Germline V gene data show CDR1 as SGHVS and CDR2 as FQNEAQ. V was trimmed by 2 bases and J by 5 bases, leaving 9 bases between them. The CDR3 loop spans 13 amino acids. The CDR3 region is CASSLNLLETQYF. For the CDR3, the DNA is TGTGCCAGCAGCTTAAACCTTTTGGAGACCCAGTACTTC.

In its sample, this clonotype was seen a few times. The chain has TRBV28 and TRBJ1-6, with 9 nucleotides matching TRBD1. Germline values: CDR1 MDHEN, CDR2 SYDVKM. The CDR3 has 15 residues. V shed 7 bases and J 17 bases; nucleotides not matched to a gene: 18. In DNA, the CDR3 is TGTGCCAGCAACCTGGCCGGGACAGGGCCCCTCCTCGTCCACTTT. This translates into CASNLAGTGPLLVHF.

V gene TRBV28 combines with J gene TRBJ2-3, with 11 nucleotides matching TRBD1. This CDR3 has 17 amino acids. Germline CDR1 MDHEN, CDR2 SYDVKM. J gave up 4 bases and V 7 bases, and 13 bases lay outside the gene matches. The CDR3: CASILNAPGQGADTQYF. CDR3 sequence (DNA): TGTGCCAGCATTCTAAATGCCCCGGGACAGGGGGCAGATACGCAGTATTTT.

In its sample, this clonotype was seen a few times. The chain joins TRBV6-5 to TRBJ1-5; TRBD1 matches at 8 bases. V was pared by 6 bases and J by 2 bases, with 6 bases of the junction left unmatched. Germline loops: CDR1 MNHEY, CDR2 SVGAGI. This CDR3 has 15 residues. CDR3: CASSTTGDGNQPQHF. In DNA, the CDR3 is TGTGCCAGCAGCACGACAGGGGACGGCAATCAGCCCCAGCATTTT.

The sample holds a few counts of this clonotype. This chain links TRBV19 with TRBJ1-6; D is perhaps TRBD1 (5 bases). V was shortened by 7 bases and J by 2 bases, with 21 bases between the two germline ends. Germline V gives CDR1 LNHDA, CDR2 SQIVND (reference sequence). The CDR3 is made up of 18 amino acids. The CDR3 DNA sequence: TGTGCCAGTACGCGCCGTGCCGGGGGGATCACCTATAATTCACCCCTCCACTTT. Its protein is CASTRRAGGITYNSPLHF.

The table lists this clonotype with a few counts. V gene TRBV4-2 combines with J gene TRBJ2-3; D gene unclear. Trimming removed 4 bases from V and 3 bases from J, with 8 bases in between. The CDR3 runs to 13 residues. Germline values: CDR1 LGHNA, CDR2 YNFKEQ. CDR3 loop: CASSPRRTDTQYF. The CDR3 nucleotides are TGTGCCAGCAGCCCTCGCCGAACAGATACGCAGTATTTT.

The chain is built from TRBV5-1 and TRBJ1-4; D possibly corresponds to TRBD1 (5 bases). V shed 5 bases and J shed 7 bases, with 15 bases lying between them. Germline V gene lookup returns CDR1 SGHRS and CDR2 YFSETQ. The CDR3 spans 14 residues. CDR3 in DNA: TGCGCCAGCAGTTGGGACGATGGAGCTGAAAAACTGTTTTTT. Its translation is CASSWDDGAEKLFF.

The chain carries TRBV7-2 and TRBJ2-4; 7 bases line up with TRBD2. The CDR3 is 16 amino acids. Per the germline V gene, CDR1 is SGHTA and CDR2 is FQGNSA. V shed 0 bases and J 2 bases; nucleotides not matched to a gene: 4. CDR3 protein: CASSLAGGGSKNIQYF. The CDR3 DNA follows: TGTGCCAGCAGCTTAGCGGGGGGGGGATCCAAAAACATTCAGTACTTC. The entire variable domain, with the rest obtained from reference TRBV7-2 and TRBJ2-4, is as follows: GAGVSQSPSNKVTEKGKDVELRCDPISGHTALYWYRQSLGQGLEFLIYFQGNSAPDKSGLPSDRFSAERTGGSVSTLTIQRTQQEDSAVYLCASSLAGGGSKNIQYFGAGTRLSVL.

The chain's CDR3 is CASSFIGREGSWNEQFF. The CDR3 DNA sequence: TGTGCCAGCAGCTTTATTGGGCGGGAGGGAAGTTGGAATGAGCAGTTCTTC. V and J are TRBV5-5 and TRBJ2-1; 9 positions agree with TRBD2. This CDR3 comprises 17 residues. V dropped 2 bases and J dropped 7; count of bases not matched to a gene: 13. CDR1 is SGHKS and CDR2 is YYEKEE in the germline V gene (reference sequence).